One T cell receptor (beta chain) is described in this entry. Its antigen is still unknown. These data are taken from a study of CD8 T cells in Susac syndrome. The ends lost 4 bases at V and 6 bases at J; junction bases unmatched: 6. This CDR3 is built from 15 residues. Germline CDR1 reads SEHNR; CDR2 reads FQNEAQ (reference sequence). Overall study findings and caveats: The CD4+ T cell repertoires from Susac syndrome exhibited no clonal expansion.

cDNA came from 0.5 to 1 ug RNA primed by random hexamers. MiXCR was run by TCRdb on the immunoSEQ multiplex PCR reads, yielding one entry per CDR3 protein. Seen here are around 170,000 distinct CDR3 sequences, approximately 94% observed once, and the top ten hold approximately 0.11%. FACS was used to enrich TEMRA cells, whereas the CD8+ and CD4+ T cells were obtained by negative isolation. The sequenced sample was CD4+ T cells from PBMCs. The clonotype originates from a human donor with Susac syndrome. V gene TRBV7-9 combines with J gene TRBJ1-6, with 7 positions matching TRBD1. As DNA, the CDR3 is TGTGCCAGCAGCTCCAACAGGGGTAGTAATTCACCCCTCCACTTT. This encodes CASSSNRGSNSPLHF. The whole variable domain, filled in from reference TRBV7-9 and TRBJ1-6, reads DTGVSQNPRHKITKRGQNVTFRCDPISEHNRLYWYRQTLGQGPEFLTYFQNEAQLEKSRLLSDRFSAERPKGSFSTLEIQRTEQGDSAMYLCASSSNRGSNSPLHFGNGTRLTVT.